The T cell receptor beta chain under discussion was sequenced for a study of CD8 T cells in ankylosing spondylitis. Broader study findings: Blood from ankylosing spondylitis patients appeared to carry a characteristic roughly 8-variant TCR beta motif.

The germline V and J ends were trimmed by 2 bases and 4 bases, with 12 bases remaining between them. CDR1 is SGHTA, CDR2 FQGNSA, per germline. CDR3 length: 14 residues. This clonotype occurred a few times. No antigen is known for it. Quantitative molecular-barcoded 5'-RACE generated the TCR beta libraries. TCRdb independently ran MiXCR on the 5' RACE reads; one entry per CDR3 protein. The table records 150,000 to 200,000 distinct CDR3 sequences, 11% of them present only once. The V and J genes are TRBV7-2 and TRBJ2-7; no firm D call. The sequence came from a male donor with ankylosing spondylitis or in good health (not recorded which). Sequenced sample: blood, either unsorted or a sorted T cell fraction (not recorded which). This CDR3 reads CASSLSVDRYEQYF. In DNA form, the CDR3 reads TGTGCCAGCAGCTTATCGGTCGATCGTTACGAGCAGTACTTC.